Given below is one T cell receptor (beta chain) in context. Its antigen is unidentified. The repertoire was sequenced with immunoSEQ multiplex PCR; TCRdb's copy has only in-frame clones and lacks some. Of about 220,000 clones listed, 87% are singletons. Germline lookup yields CDR1 MGHRA and CDR2 YSYEKL. This CDR3 is 16 amino acids long. After removal of 0 bases from V and 3 bases from J, the junction contained 8 bases not matched to a gene. This sample is drawn from a study of cytomegalovirus exposure and HLA in healthy donors. The study, taken as a whole, reports: Most TCR sequences proved rare, with some public TCRs found in many donors. Specificity of a few CMV-associated chains for CMV antigens was verified in vitro.

Material: PBMCs. The V and J genes are TRBV4-1 and TRBJ2-7; 7 nucleotides align to TRBD1. The receptor was derived from a man younger than 35 in good health and CMV-seronegative. CDR3 amino acids: CASSQEAGTALYEQYF. The CDR3 DNA reads as TGCGCCAGCAGCCAAGAGGCCGGGACAGCTCTCTACGAGCAGTACTTC.